The 18 T cell receptor beta chains given below trace back to one sample, sequenced in a study of regulatory T cells in long-lasting Graves disease. Arm-PCR of CDR3 regions and iRepertoire HTBI primers were the basis on which TCR beta libraries were built. TCRdb processed the multiplex PCR reads anew with MiXCR; each CDR3 protein has one entry. The sample contains around 450,000 distinct CDR3 sequences, under 20% of which appear only once. As to time point: newly diagnosed GD, antithyroid drugs for less than 3 months. Making the TCR library involved RNA that had been extracted from PBMCs. The sample was also linked to a second study, of T cells in Graves' hyperthyroidism and ophthalmopathy.

Sample: peripheral blood mononuclear cells (PBMCs), taken at new diagnosis, from a patient treated with antithyroid drugs. The receptors here all came from a man aged 35 to 55 with Graves disease.

At least ten counts were recorded for this clonotype. The chain is built from TRBV28 and TRBJ1-5, with D perhaps TRBD1 (5 bases). The CDR3 extends over 12 amino acids. Germline-derived CDR1 and CDR2 are MDHEN and SYDVKM. Deletions cut 8 bases from V and 2 bases from J, with 7 bases between. CDR3 nucleotide sequence: TGTGCCAGCCAGGGAGGCAATCAGCCCCAGCATTTT. Amino acid sequence: CASQGGNQPQHF.

Remarks on this clonotype: Germline is not matched at one junction end, which may reflect a read error. The chain employs TRBV7-7 and TRBJ2-2; no reliable D call. The CDR3 totals 14 residues. The germline CDR1 and CDR2 sequences are SSHAT and FNYEAQ (reference sequence). CDR3 nucleotides: TGTGCTAGCAGCTTCAGTTCGGACACCGGGGAGCTGTTTTTT. Protein: CASSFSSDTGELFF.

On this clonotype itself: This sequence may be a read error, since a much larger clone differs from it by one base. The chain has TRBV10-2 and TRBJ1-1; 7 bases match TRBD1. The V and J ends lost 7 bases and 6 bases, in that order; junction bases with no gene match: 8. The CDR3 covers 13 residues. The germline V gene has CDR1 WSHSY and CDR2 SAAADI. CDR3 region: CASKGQAASEAFF. The CDR3, as DNA: TGCGCCAGCAAAGGACAGGCGGCGTCTGAAGCTTTCTTT.

The table lists this clonotype with many counts. This chain uses TRBV12-3 or TRBV12-4 with TRBJ1-1; D is possibly TRBD1 (5 bases). The V gene lost 3 bases and the J gene lost 1 base, with 6 bases spanning the gap. The length of the CDR3 is 13 residues. The CDR3 here is CASSFQGNTEAFF. CDR3 sequence (DNA): TGTGCCAGCAGTTTTCAGGGGAACACTGAAGCTTTCTTT.

This clonotype was observed many times. The rearrangement joins TRBV12-3 or TRBV12-4 to TRBJ2-7; the match to TRBD2 covers 8 bases. This CDR3 has 15 residues. J was trimmed by 6 bases and V by 3 bases; bases with no gene match: 10. The CDR3 nucleotides are TGTGCCAGCAGTTTCCTCAGCGGGAGACAAGGCGAGCAGTACTTC. Amino acid sequence: CASSFLSGRQGEQYF.

Many counts were recorded for this clonotype. The genes are TRBV30 and TRBJ1-1; tentatively, D is TRBD1 (6 bases). V was clipped by 2 bases and J by 4 bases, with 20 bases between them. The CDR3 runs 16 residues. Per the germline V gene, CDR1 is GTSNPN and CDR2 is SVGIG (reference sequence). The CDR3 coding sequence is TGTGCCTGGAGTTCCTGGGGGGGGGGCCCGGTCACTGAAGCTTTCTTT. As protein: CAWSSWGGGPVTEAFF.

CDR3 nucleotide sequence: TGCAGTGCTACCAGGACAGGGGTACACGAGCAGTACTTC. This sequence encodes CSATRTGVHEQYF. The chain links TRBV20-1 to TRBJ2-7; TRBD1 agrees at 9 bases. J gave up 5 bases and V 4 bases, and 6 bases lay outside the gene matches. CDR1 DFQATT and CDR2 SNEGSKA come from the germline V gene (reference sequence). The length of the CDR3 is 13 residues.

J is TRBJ2-1 and V is TRBV10-1, with unresolved D. The germline V gene has CDR1 WNHNN and CDR2 SYGVQD (reference sequence). The V gene lost 8 bases and the J gene lost 5 bases, with 19 bases spanning the gap. The length of the CDR3 is 15 residues. CDR3 coding DNA: TGCGCCAGCGCCGGGCCTGTAGCAGCAGACAATGAGCAGTTCTTC. The encoded protein is CASAGPVAADNEQFF.

In its sample, this clonotype was seen many times. The junction departs from the called germline gene at one end, perhaps through a read error. This chain links TRBV5-1 with TRBJ2-7; TRBD2 matches at 8 bases. Looked up from germline, CDR1 is SGHRS and CDR2 is YFSETQ. The CDR3 runs 14 residues. CDR3 amino acids: CASSSGTRDGEQYF. In nucleotides, the CDR3 is TGTGCCAGCAGCTCCGGGACTAGAGATGGGGAGCAGTACTTC.

This rearrangement joins TRBV7-3 to TRBJ2-1; 8 bases are shared with TRBD2. CDR1 and CDR2 (germline): SGHTA, FQGTGA. The trim removed 7 bases at V and 4 bases at J, leaving 3 bases unmatched. The CDR3 totals 13 residues. The CDR3 DNA reads TGTGCCAGCACTATAGCGGGATACAATGAGCAGTTCTTC. Its translation is CASTIAGYNEQFF.

In this sample, this clonotype turned up many times. This chain links TRBV12-3 or TRBV12-4 with TRBJ2-7; TRBD2 aligns across 9 bases. This CDR3 comprises 15 residues. The V segment lost 3 bases and the J segment 5 bases; nucleotides outside the gene matches: 8. The CDR3 reads CASSFGGRGQDEQYF. The CDR3 coding sequence is TGTGCCAGCAGTTTCGGCGGGAGGGGTCAGGACGAGCAGTACTTC.

There are many counts of this clonotype. The chain is built from TRBV5-5 and TRBJ1-1; TRBD1 is a possible D gene (5 bases). V was pared by 4 bases and J by 5 bases, with 18 bases between. The CDR3 spans 15 residues. Germline lookup yields CDR1 SGHKS and CDR2 YYEKEE (reference sequence). CDR3 in DNA: TGTGCCAGCAGCGAACGTCTCAGGGACGGGACTGAAGCTTTCTTT. Its protein is CASSERLRDGTEAFF.

The table lists this clonotype with many counts. The V and J genes are TRBV18 and TRBJ2-5; D perhaps matches TRBD1 (6 bases). Trimming shortened V by 3 bases and J by 1 base, and 9 bases separated the two germline ends. Germline V gene data show CDR1 as KGHSH and CDR2 as LQKENI. The CDR3 consists of 14 residues. In DNA, the CDR3 is TGTGCCAGCTCACCGGACAGCGTCCAAGAGACCCAGTACTTC. It codes for CASSPDSVQETQYF.

This clonotype was recorded at least ten times. The chain combines TRBV6-1 with TRBJ2-3; 7 positions match TRBD2. The junction had 5 bases not matched to a gene; V was cut back by 0 bases and J by 2 bases. The CDR3 is 16 residues long. The germline V gene has CDR1 MNHNS and CDR2 SASEGT. The CDR3 coding sequence is TGTGCCAGCAGTGAAGCGGGCGGGGGTTACACAGATACGCAGTATTTT. Its translation: CASSEAGGGYTDTQYF.

This chain uses TRBV15 with TRBJ2-7; D is unclear. Deletions cut 0 bases from V and 4 bases from J, with 4 bases between. From germline, CDR1 is LNHNV and CDR2 YYDKDF (reference sequence). CDR3 length: 12 amino acids. The DNA for the CDR3 is TGTGCCACCAGCAGAGATCGGTACGAGCAGTACTTC. This sequence encodes CATSRDRYEQYF. Full variable domain (rest looked up from reference TRBV15 and TRBJ2-7): DAMVIQNPRYQVTQFGKPVTLSCSQTLNHNVMYWYQQKSSQAPKLLFHYYDKDFNNEADTPDNFQSRRPNTSFCFLDIRSPGLGDTAMYLCATSRDRYEQYFGPGTRLTVT.

This clonotype was counted only a few times. The rearrangement joins TRBV14 to TRBJ2-3, with 9 bases fitting TRBD2. The CDR3 runs 16 residues. J was trimmed by 4 bases and V by 4 bases; bases with no gene match: 9. Looked up from germline, CDR1 is SGHDN and CDR2 is FVKESK. The DNA of the CDR3 is TGTGCCAGCAGCCCCCGCGGGGGGGGCGGATCAGATACGCAGTATTTT. Protein product: CASSPRGGGGSDTQYF.

In its sample, this clonotype was seen a few times. This sequence joins TRBV5-1 and TRBJ2-1, with D perhaps given as TRBD1 or TRBD2 (5 bases each). This CDR3 has 15 amino acids. Trimming removed 4 bases at V and 9 bases at J, with 20 bases between. The germline gives CDR1 SGHRS, CDR2 YFSETQ. CDR3 DNA: TGCGCCAGCAGCCCCCAGGGACCCTCGGCGAGTGAGCAGTTCTTC. Protein product: CASSPQGPSASEQFF.

This clonotype was seen repeatedly, ten times or more. The junction differs from germline at one of its ends, possibly a read error. The J gene is TRBJ2-7, the V gene TRBV3-1; a weak D match, TRBD1 (5 bases). CDR3 length: 13 amino acids. Per germline, CDR1 LGHDT and CDR2 YNNKEL (reference sequence). The CDR3 loop reads CASSLRVGYEQYF. As DNA, the CDR3 is TGCGCCAGCAGCCTCAGGGTCGGGTACGAGCAGTACTTC.